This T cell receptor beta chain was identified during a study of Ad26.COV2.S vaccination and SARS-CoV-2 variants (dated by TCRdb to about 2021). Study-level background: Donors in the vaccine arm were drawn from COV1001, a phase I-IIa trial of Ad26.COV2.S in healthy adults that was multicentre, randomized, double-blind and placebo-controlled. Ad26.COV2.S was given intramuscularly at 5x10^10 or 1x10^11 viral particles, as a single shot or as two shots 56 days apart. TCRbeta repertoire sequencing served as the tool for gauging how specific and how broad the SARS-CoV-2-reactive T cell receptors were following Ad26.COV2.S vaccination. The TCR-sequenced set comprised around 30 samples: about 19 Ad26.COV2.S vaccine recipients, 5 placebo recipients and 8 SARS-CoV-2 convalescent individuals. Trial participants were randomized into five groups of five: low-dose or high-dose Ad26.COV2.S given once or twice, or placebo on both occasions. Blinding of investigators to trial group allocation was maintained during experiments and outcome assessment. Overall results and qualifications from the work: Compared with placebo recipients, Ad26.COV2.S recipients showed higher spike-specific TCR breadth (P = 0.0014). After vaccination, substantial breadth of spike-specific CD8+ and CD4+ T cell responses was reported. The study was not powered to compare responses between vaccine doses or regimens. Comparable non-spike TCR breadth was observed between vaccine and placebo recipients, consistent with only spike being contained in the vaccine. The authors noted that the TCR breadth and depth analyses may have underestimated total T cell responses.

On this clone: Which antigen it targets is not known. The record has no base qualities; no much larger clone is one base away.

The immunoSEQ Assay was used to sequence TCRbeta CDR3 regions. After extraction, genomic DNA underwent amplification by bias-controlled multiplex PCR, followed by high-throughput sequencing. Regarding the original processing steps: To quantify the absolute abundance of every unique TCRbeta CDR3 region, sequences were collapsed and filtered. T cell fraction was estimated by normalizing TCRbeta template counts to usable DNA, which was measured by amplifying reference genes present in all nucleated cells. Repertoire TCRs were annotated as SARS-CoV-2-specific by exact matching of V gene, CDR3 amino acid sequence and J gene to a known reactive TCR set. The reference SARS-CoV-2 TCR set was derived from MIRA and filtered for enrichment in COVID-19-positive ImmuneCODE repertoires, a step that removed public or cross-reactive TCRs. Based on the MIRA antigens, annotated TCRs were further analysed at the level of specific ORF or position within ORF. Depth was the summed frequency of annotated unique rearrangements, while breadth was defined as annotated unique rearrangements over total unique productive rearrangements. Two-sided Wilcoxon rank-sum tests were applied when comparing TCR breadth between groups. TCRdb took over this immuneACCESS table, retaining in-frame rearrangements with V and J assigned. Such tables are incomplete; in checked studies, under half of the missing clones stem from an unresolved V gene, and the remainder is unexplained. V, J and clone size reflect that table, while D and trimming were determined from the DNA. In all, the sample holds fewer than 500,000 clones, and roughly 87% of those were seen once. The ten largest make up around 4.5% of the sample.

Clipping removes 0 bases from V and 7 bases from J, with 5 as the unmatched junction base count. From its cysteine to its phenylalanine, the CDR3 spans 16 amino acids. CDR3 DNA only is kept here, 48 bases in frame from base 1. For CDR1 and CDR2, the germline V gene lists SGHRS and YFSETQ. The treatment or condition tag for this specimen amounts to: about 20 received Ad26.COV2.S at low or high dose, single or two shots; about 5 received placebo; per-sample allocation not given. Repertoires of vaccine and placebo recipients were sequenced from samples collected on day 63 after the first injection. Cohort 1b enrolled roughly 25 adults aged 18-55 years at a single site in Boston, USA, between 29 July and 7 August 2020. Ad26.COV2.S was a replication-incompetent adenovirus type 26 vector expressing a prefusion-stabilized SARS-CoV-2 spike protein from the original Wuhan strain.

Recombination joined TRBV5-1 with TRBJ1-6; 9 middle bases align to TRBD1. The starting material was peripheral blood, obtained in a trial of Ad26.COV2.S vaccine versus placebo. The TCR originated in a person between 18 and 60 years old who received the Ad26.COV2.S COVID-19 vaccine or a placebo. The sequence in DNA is TGCGCCAGCAGCTTGGTGGGACAGGGTGGAAATTCACCCCTCCACTTT. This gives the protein CASSLVGQGGNSPLHF. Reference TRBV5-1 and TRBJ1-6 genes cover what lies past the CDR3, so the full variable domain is KAGVTQTPRYLIKTRGQQVTLSCSPISGHRSVSWYQQTPGQGLQFLFEYFSETQRNKGNFPGRFSGRQFSNSRSEMNVSTLELGDSALYLCASSLVGQGGNSPLHFGNGTRLTVT.